A selection of T cell receptor beta chains follows, all from one sample in a study of glioma-infiltrating T cells. MiXCR, run by TCRdb on the multiplex PCR reads, gives a single entry per CDR3 protein. The sample contains roughly 100,000 distinct CDR3 sequences, about 28% of which appear only once. Material: glioma tissue, nonneoplastic brain tissue, or PBMCs (not recorded which). These receptors were obtained from a human donor with low-grade glioma or glioblastoma, undergoing nonglioma brain surgery, or in good health (not recorded which). CDR3s include the opening cysteine and the closing phenylalanine or tryptophan. Where a row states a size, it is once, few, many or the class of an expanded clone; other rows omit it.

clone_size: -
j_call: TRBJ1-2
v_call: TRBV18
cdr3_aa: CASSPPSQRAGYAGYTF

clone_size: many
j_call: TRBJ1-2
v_call: TRBV6-7
cdr3_aa: CASSYPGANYGYTF

clone_size: few
j_call: TRBJ2-3
v_call: TRBV6-6
cdr3_aa: CASSYSEAGARDTQYF

clone_size: many
j_call: TRBJ2-7
v_call: TRBV11-1
cdr3_aa: CASSLDDTGTYSYEQYF

clone_size: many
j_call: TRBJ2-5
v_call: TRBV7-8
cdr3_aa: CASSQGAGGKETQYF

clone_size: many
j_call: TRBJ2-3
v_call: TRBV2
cdr3_aa: CASSADSSTDTQYF

clone_size: -
j_call: TRBJ2-1
v_call: TRBV11-2
cdr3_aa: CASSLQTLRTGGQFF

clone_size: -
j_call: TRBJ2-6
v_call: TRBV19
cdr3_aa: CASTLRGGSGANVLTF

clone_size: many
j_call: TRBJ1-5
v_call: TRBV27
cdr3_aa: CASSPPGAYRQPQHF

clone_size: -
j_call: TRBJ2-5
v_call: TRBV6-6
cdr3_aa: CASSPSPQETQYF

clone_size: -
j_call: TRBJ2-7
v_call: TRBV6-2/TRBV6-3
cdr3_aa: CASQGGTGPYEQYF

clone_size: many
j_call: TRBJ2-3
v_call: TRBV7-9
cdr3_aa: CASSLLAIPPTQYF

clone_size: many
j_call: TRBJ1-1
v_call: TRBV6-4
cdr3_aa: CASRDQDRNTEAFF

clone_size: many
j_call: TRBJ2-1
v_call: TRBV2
cdr3_aa: CASSVLSGYNEQFF

clone_size: -
j_call: TRBJ2-1
v_call: TRBV11-1
cdr3_aa: CASSNYSGGPDNEQFF

clone_size: few
j_call: TRBJ1-1
v_call: TRBV5-6
cdr3_aa: CASSLRTGPAFF

clone_size: -
j_call: TRBJ2-1
v_call: TRBV20-1
cdr3_aa: CRASPGGYNKQFF

clone_size: -
j_call: TRBJ2-3
v_call: TRBV4-3
cdr3_aa: CASSQVVARGGPTDTQYF

clone_size: many
j_call: TRBJ2-1
v_call: TRBV7-2
cdr3_aa: CASSFGTVNEQFF

clone_size: few
j_call: TRBJ1-4
v_call: TRBV7-9
cdr3_aa: CASSLDRTEEKLFF

clone_size: -
j_call: TRBJ2-1
v_call: TRBV7-2
cdr3_aa: CASGERNGYNEQFF

clone_size: -
j_call: TRBJ1-2
v_call: TRBV3-1
cdr3_aa: CASRRTGPFYGYTF

clone_size: -
j_call: TRBJ1-2
v_call: TRBV20-1
cdr3_aa: CSAPGQLGDYGYTF

clone_size: many
j_call: TRBJ2-3
v_call: TRBV30
cdr3_aa: CAWSWTDASTDTQYF

clone_size: many
j_call: TRBJ1-5
v_call: TRBV20-1
cdr3_aa: CSARGMEKDQPQHF

clone_size: many
j_call: TRBJ2-3
v_call: TRBV6-1
cdr3_aa: CASRDGDRIKNTQYF

clone_size: many
j_call: TRBJ1-2
v_call: TRBV6-6
cdr3_aa: CASSYDSSYGYTF

clone_size: -
j_call: TRBJ2-3
v_call: TRBV7-2
cdr3_aa: CASSDRNRTQYF